A selection of T cell receptor beta chains follows, all from one sample in a study of somatic mutations in cytotoxic T cells in rheumatoid arthritis. Data came from immunoSEQ multiplex PCR; TCRdb stores just in-frame clones and leaves some out. The sample records about 10,000 clones, 85% being singletons. Sequencing used CD8+ T cells sorted from blood. The receptors here all came from an adult with rheumatoid arthritis. The CDR3 runs from the conserved cysteine through the conserved F or W. D genes are given only for firm matches. Clone size, where shown, is once, few, many, or a class for clones that have expanded.

TRBV16	-	TRBJ1-2	few	CASSLRRQANYGYTF	TGTGCCAGCAGCCTCCGCAGACAGGCTAACTATGGCTACACCTTC
TRBV6-5	TRBD1	TRBJ2-2	-	CASSYGQGLFF	TGTGCCAGCAGTTACGGACAGGGGCTGTTTTTT
TRBV7-9	-	TRBJ2-5	-	CASKGETQYF	TGTGCCAGCAAAGGGGAGACCCAGTACTTC
TRBV6-5	-	TRBJ2-1	-	CASSYSQQHGGDEQFF	TGTGCCAGCAGTTACTCGCAACAGCACGGCGGCGATGAGCAGTTCTTC
TRBV9	TRBD1	TRBJ2-7	-	CASSPRTGDYEQYF	TGTGCCAGCAGCCCCAGGACAGGGGACTACGAGCAGTACTTC
TRBV7-8	-	TRBJ1-6	few	CASSLDGGLHF	TGTGCCAGCAGCTTAGATGGGGGCTTGCACTTT
TRBV6-1	TRBD1	TRBJ2-1	-	CATYDRVVGYNEQFF	TGTGCCACCTACGACAGGGTAGTGGGTTACAATGAGCAGTTCTTC
TRBV5-1	-	TRBJ2-7	-	CASTPGASYEQYF	TGCGCCAGCACCCCCGGCGCTTCCTACGAGCAGTACTTC
TRBV7-9	-	TRBJ1-1	-	CASSLGQGNTEAFF	TGTGCCAGCAGCTTAGGGCAGGGGAACACTGAAGCTTTCTTT
TRBV9	TRBD2	TRBJ2-6	-	CASSVRLAGGAGANVLTF	TGTGCCAGCAGCGTTCGACTAGCGGGGGGCGCTGGGGCCAACGTCCTGACTTTC
TRBV27	TRBD1	TRBJ1-5	-	CASSLYPGQGWQPQHF	TGTGCCAGCAGTCTATATCCGGGACAGGGGTGGCAGCCCCAGCATTTT
TRBV10-2	-	TRBJ2-7	once	CASSGVSYEQYF	TGCGCCAGCAGTGGGGTTAGCTACGAGCAGTACTTC
TRBV4-2	TRBD2	TRBJ2-7	-	CASSQDLSSGNYEQYF	TGTGCCAGCAGCCAAGATTTGTCTAGCGGGAACTACGAGCAGTACTTC
TRBV5-4	-	TRBJ2-7	-	CASSLGAVREQYF	TGTGCCAGCAGCTTGGGAGCAGTGAGGGAGCAGTACTTC
TRBV9	-	TRBJ2-3	-	CASSVATSVLDTQYF	TGTGCCAGCAGCGTAGCTACTTCAGTTTTAGATACGCAGTATTTT
TRBV4-1	-	TRBJ1-1	few	CASSQSTEAFF	TGCGCCAGCAGCCAGTCCACTGAAGCTTTCTTT
TRBV6-5	-	TRBJ1-3	-	CASSYSVGDNGNTIYF	TGTGCCAGCAGTTACTCGGTAGGGGATAATGGAAACACCATATATTTT
TRBV2	TRBD1	TRBJ2-3	-	CASSGGTELITDTQYF	TGTGCCAGCAGTGGGGGGACAGAATTGATCACAGATACGCAGTATTTT
TRBV27	-	TRBJ1-1	-	CASRLGGNTEAFF	TGTGCCAGCAGGCTTGGGGGAAACACTGAAGCTTTCTTT
TRBV7-9	TRBD1	TRBJ2-7	few	CASRSTGGLVNYEQYF	TGTGCCAGCAGGTCGACAGGGGGTCTAGTGAACTACGAGCAGTACTTC